The sequence of this T cell receptor beta chain was determined in a study of Ad26.COV2.S vaccination and SARS-CoV-2 variants. The treatment denotes: roughly 20 received Ad26.COV2.S at low or high dose, single or two shots; roughly five received placebo; per-sample allocation not given. After the first vaccine or placebo injection, samples were drawn on day 63. Germline CDR1 is MDHEN and CDR2 is SYDVKM. Trimming took off 5 bases at V and 4 bases at J, with 12 bases between the two ends. The CDR3 loop spans 15 amino acids. Sequencing used immunoSEQ multiplex PCR; TCRdb keeps in-frame clones, though not all of them. The sample yields more than 400,000 clones, 90% seen once.

The source was peripheral blood, collected in a trial of Ad26.COV2.S vaccine versus placebo. The receptor comes from a person aged 18 to 65 who received the Ad26.COV2.S COVID-19 vaccine or a placebo. The chain recombines TRBV28 with TRBJ2-6; D is possibly TRBD1 (5 bases). The CDR3 coding sequence is TGTGCCAGCAGTCCGACTGGGGCAGGGGCCAACGTCCTGACTTTC. This codes for CASSPTGAGANVLTF. Full variable domain (remainder filled in from reference TRBV28 and TRBJ2-6): DVKVTQSSRYLVKRTGEKVFLECVQDMDHENMFWYRQDPGLGLRLIYFSYDVKMKEKGDIPEGYSVSREKKERFSLILESASTNQTSMYLCASSPTGAGANVLTFGAGSRLTVL.